This T cell receptor beta chain was sequenced during a study of blood T cells in healthy people across ages. Primed by a sample-barcoded 5' primer and a J-beta primer mix, a second PCR proceeded for about 7 to 11 cycles. MiXCR, applied by TCRdb to the 5' RACE reads, yields one record per CDR3 protein. Of over a million distinct CDR3 sequences listed, 35% to 45% are singletons. On this clonotype itself: What it recognizes is unknown.

The CDR3 runs to 14 residues. Trimming shortened V by 1 base and J by 7 bases, and 12 bases separated the two germline ends. Germline assignment: CDR1 SGHKS and CDR2 YYEKEE (reference sequence). The study, taken as a whole, reports: Greater diversity and more naive CD4+ cells were seen in long-lived donors than in aged donors.

The J gene is TRBJ2-1, the V gene TRBV5-5; either TRBD1 or TRBD2 may supply D (5 bases each). Source material: blood. The source is a woman between 18 and 29 years old in good health. The CDR3 DNA is TGTGCCAGCAGCTTGCCGGGACGGCTGAATGAGCAGTTCTTC. Its protein is CASSLPGRLNEQFF.